This TCR beta chain appears in the sequencing data of a study of blood T cell repertoires in COVID-19. Using immunoSEQ multiplex PCR, the repertoire was profiled, and TCRdb retains in-frame clones only, with some absent. The data show approximately 110,000 clones, approximately 84% seen once. Germline loops: CDR1 KGHDR, CDR2 SFDVKD. The CDR3 runs 18 residues. V gave up 3 bases and J gave up 2 bases; unmatched junction bases: 11. The source of this sequence is a middle-aged man with acute or convalescent COVID-19. The specimen was peripheral blood. V and J are TRBV24-1 and TRBJ2-5; 10 positions agree with TRBD1. The CDR3 DNA reads TGTGCCACCAGTGATGCTCCGATTGACAGGGGGCGGCAAGAGACCCAGTACTTC. Translation gives CATSDAPIDRGRQETQYF.